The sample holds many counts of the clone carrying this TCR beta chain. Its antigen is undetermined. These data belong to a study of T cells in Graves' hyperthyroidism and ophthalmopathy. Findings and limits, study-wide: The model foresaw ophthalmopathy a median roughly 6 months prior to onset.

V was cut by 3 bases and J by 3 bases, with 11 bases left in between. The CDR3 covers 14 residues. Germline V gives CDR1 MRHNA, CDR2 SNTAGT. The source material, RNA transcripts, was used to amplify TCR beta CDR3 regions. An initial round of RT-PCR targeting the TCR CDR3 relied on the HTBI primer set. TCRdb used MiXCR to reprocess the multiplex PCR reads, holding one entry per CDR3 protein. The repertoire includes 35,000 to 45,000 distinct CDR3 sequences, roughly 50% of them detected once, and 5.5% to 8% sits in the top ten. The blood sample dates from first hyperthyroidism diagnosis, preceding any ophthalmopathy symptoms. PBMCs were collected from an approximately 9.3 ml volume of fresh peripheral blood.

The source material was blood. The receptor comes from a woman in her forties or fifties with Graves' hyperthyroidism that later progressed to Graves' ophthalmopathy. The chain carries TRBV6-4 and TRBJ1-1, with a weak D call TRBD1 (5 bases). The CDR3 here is CASSESGGDTEAFF. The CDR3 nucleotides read TGTGCCAGCAGTGAATCGGGGGGGGACACTGAAGCTTTCTTT.